The clone carrying this T cell receptor beta chain occurred many times. Its antigen is as yet unknown. CDR3 size: 12 residues. Germline V CDR1 and CDR2: SEHNR, FQNEAQ (reference sequence). Trimming cost V 5 bases and J 5 bases, with 9 bases left between them. This sample was taken from a study of T-cell memory formation after mild COVID-19. Study-wide points: Unconfirmed was the SARS-CoV-2 specificity of second-wave clones that peaked on day 37.

It was 5'RACE with constant-segment primers that produced the TCR alpha and TCR beta cDNA libraries, which carried sample barcodes and UMIs. TCRdb processed the 5' RACE reads anew with MiXCR; each CDR3 protein has one entry. The table shows fewer than 300,000 distinct CDR3 sequences, with 15% to 20% occurring only once. The specimen was PBMCs or a T cell subset sorted from them (not recorded which). This TCR came from a man younger than 30 who had mild COVID-19 (a few samples of this study predate the infection). Cell type and time point are not known. The V call is TRBV7-9, the J call TRBJ1-1; D is perhaps TRBD1 (5 bases). The CDR3 nucleotides are TGTGCCAGCAGCCCCGGACAAACTGAAGCTTTCTTT. Its translation is CASSPGQTEAFF.